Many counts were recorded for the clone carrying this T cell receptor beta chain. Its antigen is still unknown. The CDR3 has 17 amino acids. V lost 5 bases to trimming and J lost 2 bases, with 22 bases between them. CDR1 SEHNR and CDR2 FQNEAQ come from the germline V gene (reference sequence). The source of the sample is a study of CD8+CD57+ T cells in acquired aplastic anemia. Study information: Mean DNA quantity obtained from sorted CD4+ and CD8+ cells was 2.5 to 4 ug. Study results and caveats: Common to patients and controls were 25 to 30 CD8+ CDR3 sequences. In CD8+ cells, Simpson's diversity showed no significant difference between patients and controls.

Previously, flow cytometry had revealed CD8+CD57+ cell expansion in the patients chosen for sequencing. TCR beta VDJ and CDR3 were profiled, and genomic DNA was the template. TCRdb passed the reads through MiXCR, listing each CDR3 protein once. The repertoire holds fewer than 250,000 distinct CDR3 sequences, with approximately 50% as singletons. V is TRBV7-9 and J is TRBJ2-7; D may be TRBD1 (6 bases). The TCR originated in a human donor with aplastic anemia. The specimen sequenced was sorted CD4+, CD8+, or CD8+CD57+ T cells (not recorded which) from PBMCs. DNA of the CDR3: TGTGCCAGCAGCCCTCATACCACAGGGATAAGGGCCTACGAGCAGTACTTC. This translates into CASSPHTTGIRAYEQYF.